This T cell receptor beta chain was recorded in a study of T cells in Graves' hyperthyroidism and ophthalmopathy. This clonotype was picked up many times. This sample holds PBMCs from about 10 ml fresh peripheral blood. Amplification yielded TCR beta CDR3 regions, with RNA transcripts as the source. In the first-round RT-PCR of the TCR CDR3, the HTBI primer set was used. In TCRdb, the multiplex PCR reads were re-called with MiXCR into one record per CDR3 protein. This sample carries nearly 600,000 distinct CDR3 sequences, approximately 15% of them seen once, and the ten largest clones take roughly 5.7%. This clonotype originated in a woman in her twenties or thirties with Graves' hyperthyroidism that later progressed to Graves' ophthalmopathy. Material: blood.

DNA of the CDR3: TGCAGCGTTGCGGGCGGACAGGGGATGGGTAGCTACACCTTC. Amino acid sequence: CSVAGGQGMGSYTF. The chain joins TRBV29-1 to TRBJ1-2; 9 bases are shared with TRBD1. Germline V CDR1 and CDR2: SQVTM, ANQGSEA. The CDR3 has 14 residues. V lost 4 bases to trimming and J lost 9 bases; unmatched junction nucleotides: 12.